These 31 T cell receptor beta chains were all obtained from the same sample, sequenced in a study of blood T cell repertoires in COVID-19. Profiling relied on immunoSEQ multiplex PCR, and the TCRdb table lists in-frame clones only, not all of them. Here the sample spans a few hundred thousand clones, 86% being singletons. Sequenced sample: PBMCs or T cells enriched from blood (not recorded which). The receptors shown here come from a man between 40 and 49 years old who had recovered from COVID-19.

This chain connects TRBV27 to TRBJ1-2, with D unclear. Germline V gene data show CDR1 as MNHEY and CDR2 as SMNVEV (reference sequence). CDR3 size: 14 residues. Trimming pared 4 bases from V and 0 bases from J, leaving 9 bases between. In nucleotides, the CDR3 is TGTGCCAGCAGTTCCGCAGTCACTAACTATGGCTACACCTTC. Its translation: CASSSAVTNYGYTF.

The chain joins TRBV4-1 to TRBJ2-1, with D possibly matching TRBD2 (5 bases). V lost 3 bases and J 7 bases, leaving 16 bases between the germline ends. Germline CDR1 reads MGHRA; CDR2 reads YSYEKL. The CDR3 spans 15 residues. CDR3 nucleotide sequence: TGCGCCAGCAGCCAGACACAAGGGCCGGGGAATGAGCAGTTCTTC. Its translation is CASSQTQGPGNEQFF.

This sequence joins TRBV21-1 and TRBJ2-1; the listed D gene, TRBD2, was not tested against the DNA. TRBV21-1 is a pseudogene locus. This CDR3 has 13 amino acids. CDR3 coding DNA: TGTGCCAGCAGAGACCTAGAGGGTAATGAGCAGTTCTTC. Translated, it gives CASRDLEGNEQFF.

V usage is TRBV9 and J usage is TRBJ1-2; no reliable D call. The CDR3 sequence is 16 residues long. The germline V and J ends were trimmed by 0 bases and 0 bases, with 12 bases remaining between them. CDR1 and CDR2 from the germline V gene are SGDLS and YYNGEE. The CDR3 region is CASSVAGGLTNYGYTF. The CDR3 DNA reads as TGTGCCAGCAGCGTAGCTGGAGGGCTTACTAACTATGGCTACACCTTC.

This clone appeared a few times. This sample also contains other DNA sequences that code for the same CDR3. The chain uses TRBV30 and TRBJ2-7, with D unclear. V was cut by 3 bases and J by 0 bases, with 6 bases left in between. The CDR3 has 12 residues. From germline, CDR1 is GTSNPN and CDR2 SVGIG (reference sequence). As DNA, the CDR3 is TGTGCCTGGAGCTGGAGCTCCTACGAGCAGTACTTC. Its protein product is CAWSWSSYEQYF. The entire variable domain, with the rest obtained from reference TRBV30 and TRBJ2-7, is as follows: SQTIHQWPATLVQPVGSPLSLECTVEGTSNPNLYWYRQAAGRGLQLLFYSVGIGQISSEVPQNLSASRPQDRQFILSSKKLLLSDSGFYLCAWSWSSYEQYFGPGTRLTVT.

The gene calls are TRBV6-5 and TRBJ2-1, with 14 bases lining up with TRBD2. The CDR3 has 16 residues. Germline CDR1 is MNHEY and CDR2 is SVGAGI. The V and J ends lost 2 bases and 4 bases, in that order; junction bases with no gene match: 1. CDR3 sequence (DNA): TGTGCCAGCAGTTACCGACTAGCGGGGGGGTACAATGAGCAGTTCTTC. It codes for CASSYRLAGGYNEQFF.

The CDR3 reads CASSLPGQGVGEAFF. In nucleotides, the CDR3 is TGTGCCAGCAGCCTACCGGGACAGGGCGTAGGAGAAGCTTTCTTT. The chain carries TRBV7-9 and TRBJ1-1; 9 positions match TRBD1. CDR1 is SEHNR, CDR2 FQNEAQ, per germline (reference sequence). The trim removed 5 bases at V and 8 bases at J, leaving 12 bases unmatched. The CDR3 is 15 residues long.

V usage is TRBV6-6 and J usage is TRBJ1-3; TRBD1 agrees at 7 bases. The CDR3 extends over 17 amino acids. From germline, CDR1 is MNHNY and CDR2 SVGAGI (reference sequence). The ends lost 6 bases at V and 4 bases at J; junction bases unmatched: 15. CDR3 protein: CASSRQGSGLVGNTIYF. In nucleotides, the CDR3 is TGTGCCAGCAGCCGACAGGGAAGTGGCCTGGTAGGAAACACCATATATTTT.

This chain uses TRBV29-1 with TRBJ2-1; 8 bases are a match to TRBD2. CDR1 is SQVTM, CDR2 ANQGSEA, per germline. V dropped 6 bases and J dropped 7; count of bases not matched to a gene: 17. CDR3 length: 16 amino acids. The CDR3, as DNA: TGCAGCGTCGCGTGGCCTAGCGGGCCGACAACGAATGAGCAGTTCTTC. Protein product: CSVAWPSGPTTNEQFF.

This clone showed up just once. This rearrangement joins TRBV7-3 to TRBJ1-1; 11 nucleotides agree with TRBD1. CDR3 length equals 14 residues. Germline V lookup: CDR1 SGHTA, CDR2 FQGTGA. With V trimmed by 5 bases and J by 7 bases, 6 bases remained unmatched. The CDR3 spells CASSRGQGEGEAFF. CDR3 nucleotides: TGTGCCAGCAGCCGGGGACAGGGGGAGGGTGAAGCTTTCTTT.

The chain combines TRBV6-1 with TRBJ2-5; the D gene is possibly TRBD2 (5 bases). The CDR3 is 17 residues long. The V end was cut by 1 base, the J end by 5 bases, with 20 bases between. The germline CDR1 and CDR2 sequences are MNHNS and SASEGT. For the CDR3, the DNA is TGTGCCAGCAGTGAAGGGGCTAGCTCCATTCGGGATGAGACCCAGTACTTC. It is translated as CASSEGASSIRDETQYF.

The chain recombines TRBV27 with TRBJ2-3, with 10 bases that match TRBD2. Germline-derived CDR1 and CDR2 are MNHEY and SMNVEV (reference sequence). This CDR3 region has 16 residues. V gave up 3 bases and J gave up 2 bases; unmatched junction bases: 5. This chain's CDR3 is CASSLPGLANTDTQYF. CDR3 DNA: TGTGCCAGCAGTTTGCCGGGACTAGCGAACACAGATACGCAGTATTTT.

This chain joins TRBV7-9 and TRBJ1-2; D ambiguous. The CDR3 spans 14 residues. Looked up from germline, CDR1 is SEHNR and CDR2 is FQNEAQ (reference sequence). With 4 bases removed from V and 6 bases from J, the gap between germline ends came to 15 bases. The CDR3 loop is CASSSGIHDDGYTF. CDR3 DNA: TGTGCCAGCAGCTCCGGTATCCACGATGATGGCTACACCTTC.

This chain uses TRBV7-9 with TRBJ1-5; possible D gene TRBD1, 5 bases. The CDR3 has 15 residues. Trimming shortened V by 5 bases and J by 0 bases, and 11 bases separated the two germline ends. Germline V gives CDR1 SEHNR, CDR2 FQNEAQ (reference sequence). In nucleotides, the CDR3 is TGTGCCAGCAGCAGGGACGGGTATAGCAATCAGCCCCAGCATTTT. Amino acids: CASSRDGYSNQPQHF.

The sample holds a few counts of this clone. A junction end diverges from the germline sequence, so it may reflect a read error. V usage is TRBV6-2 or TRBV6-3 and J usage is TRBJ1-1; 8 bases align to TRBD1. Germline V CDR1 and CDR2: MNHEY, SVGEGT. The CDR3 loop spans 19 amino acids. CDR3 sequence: CASSNSRGHGVGPNTEAFF. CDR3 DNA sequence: TGTGCCAGCAGTAACTCCAGGGGGCACGGGGTTGGCCCGAACACTGAAGCTTTCTTT.

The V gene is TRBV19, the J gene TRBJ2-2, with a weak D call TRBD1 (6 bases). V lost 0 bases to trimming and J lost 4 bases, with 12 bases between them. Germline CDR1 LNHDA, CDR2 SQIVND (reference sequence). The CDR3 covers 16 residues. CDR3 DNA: TGTGCCAGTAGTATAGATCAGGGGCTCGGCACCGGGGAGCTGTTTTTT. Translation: CASSIDQGLGTGELFF.

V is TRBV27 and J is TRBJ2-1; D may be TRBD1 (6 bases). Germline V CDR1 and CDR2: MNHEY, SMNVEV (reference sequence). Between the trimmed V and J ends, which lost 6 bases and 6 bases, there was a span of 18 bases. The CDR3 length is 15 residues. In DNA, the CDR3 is TGTGCCAGCAGATCCGGGACACGAAGTCCCAATGAGCAGTTCTTC. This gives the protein CASRSGTRSPNEQFF.

The CDR3 reads CATSRGGLAGEDTQYF. The CDR3 bases are TGTGCCACCAGCAGAGGGGGGCTAGCGGGAGAAGATACGCAGTATTTT. The rearrangement uses TRBV15 and TRBJ2-3; 10 nucleotides align to TRBD2. V trimming: 1 base; J trimming: 5 bases; junction bases outside the gene matches: 6. The CDR3 length is 16 residues. Germline CDR1 reads LNHNV; CDR2 reads YYDKDF (reference sequence). The full variable domain, rest sourced from reference TRBV15 and TRBJ2-3, is DAMVIQNPRYQVTQFGKPVTLSCSQTLNHNVMYWYQQKSSQAPKLLFHYYDKDFNNEADTPDNFQSRRPNTSFCFLDIRSPGLGDTAMYLCATSRGGLAGEDTQYFGPGTRLTVL.

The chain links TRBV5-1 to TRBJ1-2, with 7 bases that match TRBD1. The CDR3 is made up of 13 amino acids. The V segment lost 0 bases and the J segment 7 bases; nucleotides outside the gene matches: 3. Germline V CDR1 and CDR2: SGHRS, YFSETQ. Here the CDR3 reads CASSLGRGFGYTF. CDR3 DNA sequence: TGCGCCAGCAGCTTGGGCAGGGGGTTTGGCTACACCTTC.

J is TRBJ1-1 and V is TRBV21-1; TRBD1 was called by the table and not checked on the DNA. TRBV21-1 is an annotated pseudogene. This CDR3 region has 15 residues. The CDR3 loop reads CASSFRDRVDTEAFF. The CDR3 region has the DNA TGTGCCAGCAGCTTCCGAGACAGGGTGGACACTGAAGCTTTCTTT.

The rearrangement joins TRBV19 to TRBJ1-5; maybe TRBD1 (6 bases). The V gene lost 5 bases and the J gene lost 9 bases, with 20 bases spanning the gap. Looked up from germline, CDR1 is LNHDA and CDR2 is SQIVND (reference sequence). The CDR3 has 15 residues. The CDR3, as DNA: TGTGCCAGTAGTTTGGGGGCCGCCCCCAAGGCGCCCCAGCATTTT. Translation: CASSLGAAPKAPQHF.

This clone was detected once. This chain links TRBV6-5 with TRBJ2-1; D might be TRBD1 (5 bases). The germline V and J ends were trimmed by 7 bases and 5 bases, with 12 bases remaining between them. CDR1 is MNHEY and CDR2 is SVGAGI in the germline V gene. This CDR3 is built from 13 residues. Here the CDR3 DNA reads TGTGCCAGCAAAGTAACAGGCGACAATGAGCAGTTCTTC. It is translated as CASKVTGDNEQFF.

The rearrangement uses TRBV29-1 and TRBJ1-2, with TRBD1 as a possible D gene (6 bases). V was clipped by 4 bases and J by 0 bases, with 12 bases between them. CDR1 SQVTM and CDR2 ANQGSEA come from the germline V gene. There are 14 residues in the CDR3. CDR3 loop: CSVVIQGANYGYTF. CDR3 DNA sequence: TGCAGCGTTGTAATACAGGGAGCTAACTATGGCTACACCTTC.

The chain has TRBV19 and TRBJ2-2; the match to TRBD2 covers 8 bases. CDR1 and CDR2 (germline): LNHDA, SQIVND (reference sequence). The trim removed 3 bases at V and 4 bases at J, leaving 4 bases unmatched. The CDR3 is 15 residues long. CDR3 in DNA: TGTGCCAGTAGTATGATAAGCGGGAGCACCGGGGAGCTGTTTTTT. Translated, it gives CASSMISGSTGELFF.

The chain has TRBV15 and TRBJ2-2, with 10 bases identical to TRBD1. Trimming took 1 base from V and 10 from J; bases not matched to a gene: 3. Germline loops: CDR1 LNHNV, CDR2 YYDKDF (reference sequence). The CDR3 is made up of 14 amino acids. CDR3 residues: CATSRGQGASELFF. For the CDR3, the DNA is TGTGCCACCAGCAGAGGACAGGGGGCGTCGGAGCTGTTTTTT.

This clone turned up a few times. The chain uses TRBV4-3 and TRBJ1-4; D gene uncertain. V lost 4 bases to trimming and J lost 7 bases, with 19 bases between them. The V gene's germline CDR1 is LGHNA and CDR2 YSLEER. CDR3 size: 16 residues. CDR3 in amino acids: CASSPNSYSMGEKLFF. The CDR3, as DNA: TGCGCCAGCAGCCCTAACTCGTACAGTATGGGTGAAAAACTGTTTTTT.

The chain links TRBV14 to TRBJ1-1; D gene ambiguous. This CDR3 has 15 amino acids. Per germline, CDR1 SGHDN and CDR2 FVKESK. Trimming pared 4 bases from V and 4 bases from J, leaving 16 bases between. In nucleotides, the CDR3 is TGTGCCAGCAGCCGCCTCAACATGGGGAGCACTGAAGCTTTCTTT. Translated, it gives CASSRLNMGSTEAFF.

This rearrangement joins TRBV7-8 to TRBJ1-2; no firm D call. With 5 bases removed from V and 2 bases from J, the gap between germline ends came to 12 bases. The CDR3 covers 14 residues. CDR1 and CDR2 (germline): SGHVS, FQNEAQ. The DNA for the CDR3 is TGTGCCAGCAGCCCATTAACAAGAAACTATGGCTACACCTTC. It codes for CASSPLTRNYGYTF. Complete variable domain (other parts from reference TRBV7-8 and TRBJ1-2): GAGVSQSPRYKVAKRGQDVALRCDPISGHVSLFWYQQALGQGPEFLTYFQNEAQLDKSGLPSDRFFAERPEGSVSTLKIQRTQQEDSAVYLCASSPLTRNYGYTFGSGTRLTVV.

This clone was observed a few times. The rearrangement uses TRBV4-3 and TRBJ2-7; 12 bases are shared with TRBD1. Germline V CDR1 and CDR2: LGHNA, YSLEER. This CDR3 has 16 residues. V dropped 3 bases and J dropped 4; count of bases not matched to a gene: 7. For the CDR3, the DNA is TGCGCCAGCAGCCAGTCCGGGACAGGGGGCGGGTACGAGCAGTACTTC. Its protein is CASSQSGTGGGYEQYF.

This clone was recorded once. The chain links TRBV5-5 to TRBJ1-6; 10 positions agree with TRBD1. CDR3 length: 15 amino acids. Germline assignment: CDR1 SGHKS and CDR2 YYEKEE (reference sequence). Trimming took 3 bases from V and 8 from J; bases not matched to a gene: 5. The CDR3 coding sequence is TGTGCCAGCAGCTCGGCCGGGACAGGGGATTCACCCCTCCACTTT. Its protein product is CASSSAGTGDSPLHF.

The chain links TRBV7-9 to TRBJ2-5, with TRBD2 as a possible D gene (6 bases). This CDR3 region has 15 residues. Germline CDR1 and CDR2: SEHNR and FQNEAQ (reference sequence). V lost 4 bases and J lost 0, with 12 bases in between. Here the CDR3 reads CASSYAGRNQETQYF. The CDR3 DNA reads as TGTGCCAGCAGCTACGCGGGGCGGAACCAAGAGACCCAGTACTTC.